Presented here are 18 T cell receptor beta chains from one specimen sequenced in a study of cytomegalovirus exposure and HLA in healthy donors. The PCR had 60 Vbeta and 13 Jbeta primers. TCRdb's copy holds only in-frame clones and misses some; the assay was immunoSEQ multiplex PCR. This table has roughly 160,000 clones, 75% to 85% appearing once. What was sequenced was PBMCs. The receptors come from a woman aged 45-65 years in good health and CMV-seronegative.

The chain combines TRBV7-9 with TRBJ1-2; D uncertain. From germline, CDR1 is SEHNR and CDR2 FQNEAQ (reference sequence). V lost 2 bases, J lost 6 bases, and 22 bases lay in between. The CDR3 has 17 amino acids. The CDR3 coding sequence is TGTGCCAGCAGCTTATCGTTCACCCAGGCCGGGATCGATGGCTACACCTTC. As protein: CASSLSFTQAGIDGYTF.

The CDR3 reads CASTDFATGELFF. Here the CDR3 DNA reads TGTGCCAGCACAGACTTTGCCACCGGGGAGCTGTTTTTT. This sequence joins TRBV6-5 and TRBJ2-2; D uncertain. The V end was cut by 7 bases, the J end by 4 bases, with 10 bases between. The CDR3 contains 13 residues. Germline loops: CDR1 MNHEY, CDR2 SVGAGI.

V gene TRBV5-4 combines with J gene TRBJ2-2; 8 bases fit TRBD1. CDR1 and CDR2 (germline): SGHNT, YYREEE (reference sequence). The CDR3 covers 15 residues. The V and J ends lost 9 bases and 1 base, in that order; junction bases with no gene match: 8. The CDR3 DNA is TGTGCCACCTACCTCGGGACAGGGAACACCGGGGAGCTGTTTTTT. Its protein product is CATYLGTGNTGELFF.

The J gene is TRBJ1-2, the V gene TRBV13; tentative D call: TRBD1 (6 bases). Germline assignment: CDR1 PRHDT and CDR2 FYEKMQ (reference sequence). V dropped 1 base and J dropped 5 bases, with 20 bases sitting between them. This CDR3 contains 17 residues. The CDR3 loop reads CASSLAGGAVALYGYTF. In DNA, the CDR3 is TGTGCCAGCAGCTTAGCCGGGGGGGCGGTGGCCCTTTATGGCTACACCTTC.

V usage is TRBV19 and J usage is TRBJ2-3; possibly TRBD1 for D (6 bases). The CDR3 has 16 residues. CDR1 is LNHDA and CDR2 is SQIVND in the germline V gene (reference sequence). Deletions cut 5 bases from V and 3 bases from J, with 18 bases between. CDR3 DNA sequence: TGTGCCAGTAGTCCCGACAGGCCAAAGGGAACAGATACGCAGTATTTT. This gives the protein CASSPDRPKGTDTQYF. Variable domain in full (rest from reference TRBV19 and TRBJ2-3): DGGITQSPKYLFRKEGQNVTLSCEQNLNHDAMYWYRQDPGQGLRLIYYSQIVNDFQKGDIAEGYSVSREKKESFPLTVTSAQKNPTAFYLCASSPDRPKGTDTQYFGPGTRLTVL.

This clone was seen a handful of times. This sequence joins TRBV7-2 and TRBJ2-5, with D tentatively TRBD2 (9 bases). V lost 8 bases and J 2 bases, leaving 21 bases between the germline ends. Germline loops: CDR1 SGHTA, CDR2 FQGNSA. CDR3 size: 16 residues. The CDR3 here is CASRQGRGGLQETQYF. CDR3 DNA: TGTGCCAGCCGACAGGGGCGGGGGGGTTTACAAGAGACCCAGTACTTC.

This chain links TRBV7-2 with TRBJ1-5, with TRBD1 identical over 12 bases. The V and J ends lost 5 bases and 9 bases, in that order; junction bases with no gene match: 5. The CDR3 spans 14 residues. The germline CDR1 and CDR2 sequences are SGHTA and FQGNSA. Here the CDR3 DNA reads TGTGCCAGCAGCGCGGGACAGGGGGCTAGGCCCCAGCATTTT. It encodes CASSAGQGARPQHF.

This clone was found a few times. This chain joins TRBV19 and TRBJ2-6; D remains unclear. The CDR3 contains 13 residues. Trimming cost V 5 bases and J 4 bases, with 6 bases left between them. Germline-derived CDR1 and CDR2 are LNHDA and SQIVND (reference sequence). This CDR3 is CASSPSGANVLTF. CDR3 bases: TGTGCCAGTAGTCCCTCGGGGGCCAACGTCCTGACTTTC.

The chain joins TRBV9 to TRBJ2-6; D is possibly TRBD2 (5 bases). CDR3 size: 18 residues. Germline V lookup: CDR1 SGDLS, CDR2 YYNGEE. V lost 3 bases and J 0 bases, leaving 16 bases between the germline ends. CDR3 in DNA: TGTGCCAGCAGCGGGTGGGCTAGCTGGAGCTCTGGGGCCAACGTCCTGACTTTC. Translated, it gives CASSGWASWSSGANVLTF.

The CDR3 DNA reads as TGTGCCAGCAGCTTCGGGGTCGGGGACACTGAAGCTTTCTTT. Its translation: CASSFGVGDTEAFF. V usage is TRBV11-3 and J usage is TRBJ1-1; D ambiguous. CDR1 and CDR2 (germline): SGHNT, YENEEA. The germline V and J ends were trimmed by 3 bases and 3 bases, with 11 bases remaining between them. The CDR3 sequence is 14 residues long.

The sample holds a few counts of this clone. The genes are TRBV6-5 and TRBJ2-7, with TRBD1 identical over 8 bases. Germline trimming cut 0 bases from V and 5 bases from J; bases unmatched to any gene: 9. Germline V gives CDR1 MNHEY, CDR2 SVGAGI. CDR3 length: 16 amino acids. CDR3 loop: CASSYSRQTGVHEQYF. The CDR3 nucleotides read TGTGCCAGCAGTTACTCGAGGCAGACAGGGGTCCACGAGCAGTACTTC.

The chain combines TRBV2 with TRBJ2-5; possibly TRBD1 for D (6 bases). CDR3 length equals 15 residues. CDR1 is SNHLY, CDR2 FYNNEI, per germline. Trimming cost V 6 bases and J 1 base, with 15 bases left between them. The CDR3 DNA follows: TGTGCCAGCAGCTTCGGACAGTTGACCCAAGAGACCCAGTACTTC. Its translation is CASSFGQLTQETQYF.

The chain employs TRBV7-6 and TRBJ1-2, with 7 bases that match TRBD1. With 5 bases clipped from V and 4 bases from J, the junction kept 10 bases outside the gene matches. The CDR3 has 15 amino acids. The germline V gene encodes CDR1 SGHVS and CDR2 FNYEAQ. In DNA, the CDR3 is TGTGCCAGCAGCCTTTATACAGGGGCAGGCTATGGCTACACCTTC. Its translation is CASSLYTGAGYGYTF.

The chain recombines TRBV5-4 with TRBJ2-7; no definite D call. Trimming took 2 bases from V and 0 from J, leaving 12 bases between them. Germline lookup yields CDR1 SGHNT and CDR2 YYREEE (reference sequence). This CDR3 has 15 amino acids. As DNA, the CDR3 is TGTGCCAGCAGCTTATCGAGCGCCAGCTCCTACGAGCAGTACTTC. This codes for CASSLSSASSYEQYF.

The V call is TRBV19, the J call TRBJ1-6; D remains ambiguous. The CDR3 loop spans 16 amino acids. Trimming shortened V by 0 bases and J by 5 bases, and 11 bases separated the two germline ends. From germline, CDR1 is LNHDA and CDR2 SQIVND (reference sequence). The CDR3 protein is CASSIDLTGNNSPLHF. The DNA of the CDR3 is TGTGCCAGTAGTATAGATCTGACCGGGAATAATTCACCCCTCCACTTT.

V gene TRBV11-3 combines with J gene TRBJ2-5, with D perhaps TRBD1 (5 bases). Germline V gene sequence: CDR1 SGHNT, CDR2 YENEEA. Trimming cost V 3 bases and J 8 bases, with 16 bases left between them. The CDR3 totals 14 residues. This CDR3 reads CASSFGQGSATQYF. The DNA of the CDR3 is TGTGCCAGCAGCTTTGGTCAGGGTTCGGCTACCCAGTACTTC.

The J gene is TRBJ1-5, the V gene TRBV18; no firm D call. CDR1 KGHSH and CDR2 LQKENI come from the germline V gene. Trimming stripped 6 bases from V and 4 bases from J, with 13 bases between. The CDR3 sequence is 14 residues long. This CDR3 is CASSSGGKNQPQHF. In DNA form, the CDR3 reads TGTGCCAGCTCCTCGGGAGGGAAAAATCAGCCCCAGCATTTT.

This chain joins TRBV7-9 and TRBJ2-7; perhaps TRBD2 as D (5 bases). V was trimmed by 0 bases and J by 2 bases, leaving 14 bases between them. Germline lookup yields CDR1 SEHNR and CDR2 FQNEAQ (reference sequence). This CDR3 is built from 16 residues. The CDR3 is CASSLAEVGAAYEQYF. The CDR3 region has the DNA TGTGCCAGCAGCTTAGCGGAGGTGGGAGCGGCCTACGAGCAGTACTTC.